Presented here are 26 T cell receptor beta chains from one specimen sequenced in a study of T-cell memory formation after mild COVID-19. TCRdb itself ran the 5' RACE reads through MiXCR, one entry per CDR3 protein. The table includes roughly 480,000 distinct CDR3 sequences, around a quarter detected once. The sequenced material came from PBMCs or a T cell subset sorted from them (not recorded which). The receptors originated from an adult woman who had mild COVID-19 (a few samples of this study predate the infection). Cell type and time point are not known.

The chain recombines TRBV5-6 with TRBJ2-1; 8 positions agree with TRBD2. The germline V gene has CDR1 SGHDT and CDR2 YYEEEE. The CDR3 is 15 residues long. V dropped 4 bases and J dropped 4; count of bases not matched to a gene: 7. CDR3 nucleotide sequence: TGTGCCAGCAGCCCTGGGGTAGCGGGGTACAATGAGCAGTTCTTC. It encodes CASSPGVAGYNEQFF.

This clonotype was seen at least ten times. The rearrangement links TRBV6-2 or TRBV6-3 to TRBJ2-1; TRBD1 is a possible D gene (5 bases). CDR3 length: 14 amino acids. CDR1 and CDR2 (germline): MNHEY, SVGEGT. Trimming left V 2 bases short and J 1 base short, with 6 bases between. CDR3 region: CASSYQGSYNEQFF. Written as DNA, the CDR3 is TGTGCCAGCAGTTACCAGGGTTCCTACAATGAGCAGTTCTTC.

The chain employs TRBV6-5 and TRBJ1-3, with D maybe TRBD1 (5 bases). The CDR3 loop spans 16 amino acids. Germline V CDR1 and CDR2: MNHEY, SVGAGI. V was cut by 7 bases and J by 0 bases, with 16 bases left in between. CDR3 DNA: TGTGCCAGCATAGGGACGAATTCCGTCTCTGGAAACACCATATATTTT. Protein sequence: CASIGTNSVSGNTIYF.

This clonotype was picked up a small number of times. The chain has TRBV3-1 and TRBJ1-1, with 8 bases aligning to TRBD1. Germline V gene lookup returns CDR1 LGHDT and CDR2 YNNKEL (reference sequence). V lost 6 bases, J lost 3 bases, and 9 bases stayed unmatched. This CDR3 region has 15 residues. The CDR3 bases are TGTGCCAGCAGTAACGGACAGGGTCGATACACTGAAGCTTTCTTT. This encodes CASSNGQGRYTEAFF.

This clonotype appeared a few times. The gene calls are TRBV7-8 and TRBJ1-1; weak D call: TRBD1 (6 bases). CDR3 size: 17 residues. Trimming removed 2 bases from V and 4 bases from J, with 20 bases in between. The germline V gene has CDR1 SGHVS and CDR2 FQNEAQ. CDR3 coding DNA: TGTGCCAGCAGCTTACCCACAGGGTTCGGACCTAGCACTGAAGCTTTCTTT. Translated, it gives CASSLPTGFGPSTEAFF.

A few counts support this clonotype. The chain carries TRBV20-1 and TRBJ2-2; maybe TRBD1 (6 bases). Germline CDR1 is DFQATT and CDR2 is SNEGSKA (reference sequence). V lost 6 bases and J lost 4, with 12 bases in between. The CDR3 sequence is 13 residues long. The DNA of the CDR3 is TGCAGTGCACGGGACACTTTCACCGGGGAGCTGTTTTTT. Translated: CSARDTFTGELFF.

Only a few counts were recorded for this clonotype. This chain uses TRBV6-2 or TRBV6-3 with TRBJ2-3; 8 bases are shared with TRBD2. CDR1 and CDR2 from the germline V gene are MNHEY and SVGEGT. This CDR3 comprises 16 residues. V was clipped by 0 bases and J by 3 bases; unmatched bases: 5. The CDR3 DNA follows: TGTGCCAGCAGTTACTCCCCGGGACTAGAGACAGATACGCAGTATTTT. Translated: CASSYSPGLETDTQYF.

This clonotype was detected only a few times. This chain connects TRBV20-1 to TRBJ2-3; TRBD2 matches at 13 bases. The CDR3 consists of 14 residues. Germline lookup yields CDR1 DFQATT and CDR2 SNEGSKA (reference sequence). V trimming: 6 bases; J trimming: 7 bases; junction bases outside the gene matches: 7. CDR3 sequence (DNA): TGCAGTGCACTCCGGACTAGCGGGAGTAATACGCAGTATTTT. Translation: CSALRTSGSNTQYF.

The CDR3 DNA reads as TGCAGTGCTAGAGATTTCAGGGTAGACACCGGGGAGCTGTTTTTT. Amino acids: CSARDFRVDTGELFF. This chain uses TRBV20-1 with TRBJ2-2, with TRBD1 as a possible D gene (5 bases). V was trimmed by 0 bases and J by 3 bases, leaving 11 bases between them. Germline values: CDR1 DFQATT, CDR2 SNEGSKA (reference sequence). There are 15 residues in the CDR3.

Only a few counts were recorded for this clonotype. The chain links TRBV6-6 to TRBJ2-7; 13 nucleotides agree with TRBD2. The CDR3 runs to 13 residues. The germline V gene has CDR1 MNHNY and CDR2 SVGAGI (reference sequence). V trimming: 11 bases; J trimming: 7 bases; junction bases outside the gene matches: 8. The CDR3 bases are TGTGCCGGGGGACTAGCGGGGTTTGGGGAGCAGTACTTC. Its translation: CAGGLAGFGEQYF.

The chain links TRBV5-1 to TRBJ2-3, with 11 positions matching TRBD1. The ends lost 4 bases at V and 1 base at J; junction bases unmatched: 11. CDR1 is SGHRS, CDR2 YFSETQ, per germline. The length of the CDR3 is 18 residues. Here the CDR3 reads CASSRGTGGHLGTDTQYF. The DNA for the CDR3 is TGCGCCAGCAGCCGAGGGACAGGGGGGCATTTGGGCACAGATACGCAGTATTTT.

This clonotype was seen a handful of times. V gene TRBV5-1 combines with J gene TRBJ2-3, with D perhaps TRBD2 (5 bases). CDR3 length: 16 residues. The V and J ends lost 0 bases and 1 base respectively, with 12 bases between them. Germline V gene lookup returns CDR1 SGHRS and CDR2 YFSETQ. This CDR3 reads CASSLAVAGGTDTQYF. Written as DNA, the CDR3 is TGCGCCAGCAGCTTGGCCGTGGCGGGCGGCACAGATACGCAGTATTTT. The variable domain in full, with the rest retrieved from reference TRBV5-1 and TRBJ2-3, is KAGVTQTPRYLIKTRGQQVTLSCSPISGHRSVSWYQQTPGQGLQFLFEYFSETQRNKGNFPGRFSGRQFSNSRSEMNVSTLELGDSALYLCASSLAVAGGTDTQYFGPGTRLTVL.

This clonotype was seen a handful of times. The gene calls are TRBV7-8 and TRBJ1-1; a weak D match, TRBD1 (5 bases). The CDR3 has 16 residues. The germline CDR1 and CDR2 sequences are SGHVS and FQNEAQ. V lost 1 base and J 0 bases, leaving 12 bases between the germline ends. The CDR3 loop reads CASSLVAAGLNTEAFF. CDR3 in DNA: TGTGCCAGCAGCTTAGTAGCGGCGGGGCTGAACACTGAAGCTTTCTTT.

This rearrangement joins TRBV18 to TRBJ2-5, with 7 nucleotides matching TRBD1. Germline V gives CDR1 KGHSH, CDR2 LQKENI. CDR3 length: 15 residues. J lost 5 bases, V lost 3 bases, and 9 bases had no gene match. CDR3 region: CASSPRQGPRETQYF. The DNA of the CDR3 is TGTGCCAGCTCACCCCGACAGGGCCCACGGGAGACCCAGTACTTC.

This chain connects TRBV7-6 to TRBJ2-1; D perhaps matches TRBD2 (6 bases). V was clipped by 0 bases and J by 6 bases, with 15 bases between them. The V gene's germline CDR1 is SGHVS and CDR2 FNYEAQ. The length of the CDR3 is 16 residues. The CDR3 DNA follows: TGTGCCAGCAGCTTAGCGTGGTCGGGGGACTTCAATGAGCAGTTCTTC. Protein sequence: CASSLAWSGDFNEQFF.

The genes are TRBV29-1 and TRBJ2-5, with D maybe TRBD1 (5 bases). Germline V gene lookup returns CDR1 SQVTM and CDR2 ANQGSEA. There are 12 residues in the CDR3. With 4 bases removed from V and 5 bases from J, the gap between germline ends came to 11 bases. CDR3 bases: TGCAGCGTTGCATCAGGGTTGGAGACCCAGTACTTC. Residues: CSVASGLETQYF. Based on the CDR3 plus reference TRBV29-1 and TRBJ2-5, the full variable domain is SAVISQKPSRDICQRGTSLTIQCQVDSQVTMMFWYRQQPGQSLTLIATANQGSEATYESGFVIDKFPISRPNLTFSTLTVSNMSPEDSSIYLCSVASGLETQYFGPGTRLLVL.

This clonotype has just a few counts. V usage is TRBV9 and J usage is TRBJ2-7; a weak D match, TRBD2 (6 bases). Trimming pared 4 bases from V and 7 bases from J, leaving 12 bases between. The germline V gene encodes CDR1 SGDLS and CDR2 YYNGEE. The CDR3 extends over 12 amino acids. CDR3 loop: CASSPRAGEQYF. The CDR3 DNA reads as TGTGCCAGCAGCCCAAGGGCGGGAGAGCAGTACTTC.

This chain joins TRBV27 and TRBJ2-7; D is perhaps TRBD2 (5 bases). Germline V gene sequence: CDR1 MNHEY, CDR2 SMNVEV (reference sequence). This CDR3 is 15 amino acids long. V lost 0 bases, J lost 0 bases, and 9 bases lay in between. CDR3: CASSLSSGTSYEQYF. CDR3 DNA: TGTGCCAGCAGTTTATCGAGCGGCACCTCCTACGAGCAGTACTTC.

This sequence joins TRBV5-1 and TRBJ1-2, with D unresolved. Deletions cut 3 bases from V and 4 bases from J, with 13 bases between. The CDR3 loop spans 14 amino acids. Germline CDR1 SGHRS, CDR2 YFSETQ. In DNA, the CDR3 is TGCGCCAGCAGCTCTATCACACCCGGCTATGGCTACACCTTC. This codes for CASSSITPGYGYTF.

This clonotype was seen a few times. The chain uses TRBV6-5 and TRBJ1-2; D might be TRBD1 (5 bases). Germline CDR1 reads MNHEY; CDR2 reads SVGAGI. V dropped 2 bases and J dropped 7 bases, with 14 bases sitting between them. The length of the CDR3 is 14 residues. The chain's CDR3 is CASSYDSRASGYTF. In DNA, the CDR3 is TGTGCCAGCAGTTACGATTCCAGGGCGTCTGGCTACACCTTC.

The sample holds a few counts of this clonotype. V and J are TRBV5-6 and TRBJ1-1; tentatively, D is TRBD1 (5 bases). V gave up 5 bases and J gave up 2 bases, with 22 bases separating them. This CDR3 contains 17 residues. CDR1 is SGHDT, CDR2 YYEEEE, per germline. In DNA form, the CDR3 reads TGTGCCAGCAGATTTCGCGGAAGCCGGGGGGGTAACACTGAAGCTTTCTTT. The encoded protein is CASRFRGSRGGNTEAFF.

A few counts support this clonotype. The chain uses TRBV20-1 and TRBJ2-1, with 7 positions matching TRBD2. The germline CDR1 and CDR2 sequences are DFQATT and SNEGSKA (reference sequence). With 3 bases clipped from V and 3 bases from J, the junction kept 5 bases outside the gene matches. This CDR3 contains 14 residues. CDR3 protein: CSARRRENYNEQFF. The CDR3 coding sequence is TGCAGTGCTAGGCGGCGGGAGAACTACAATGAGCAGTTCTTC.

This clonotype was seen a single time. The chain employs TRBV20-1 and TRBJ2-1; D not certain. Germline CDR1 is DFQATT and CDR2 is SNEGSKA (reference sequence). CDR3 length equals 16 residues. Trimming stripped 0 bases from V and 5 bases from J, with 17 bases between. CDR3 sequence (DNA): TGCAGTGCTAGAGATCCCCGAGCCCCCGGTCACAATGAGCAGTTCTTC. Amino acids: CSARDPRAPGHNEQFF.

The V and J genes are TRBV30 and TRBJ1-5; D possibly corresponds to TRBD1 (5 bases). The V gene's germline CDR1 is GTSNPN and CDR2 SVGIG (reference sequence). Between the trimmed V and J ends, which lost 7 bases and 5 bases, there was a span of 15 bases. The CDR3 extends over 13 amino acids. The CDR3 region is CASDGGNDQPQHF. As DNA, the CDR3 is TGTGCCTCCGACGGGGGGAATGATCAGCCCCAGCATTTT.

In this sample, this clonotype turned up a few times. The chain combines TRBV29-1 with TRBJ2-1; perhaps D is TRBD1 or TRBD2 (6 bases each). Germline V gene sequence: CDR1 SQVTM, CDR2 ANQGSEA. The CDR3 totals 14 residues. Trimming removed 2 bases from V and 9 bases from J, with 17 bases in between. The CDR3 nucleotides are TGCAGCGTTGAACAACAAATGGGGGGCTCTGAGCAGTTCTTC. Amino acid sequence: CSVEQQMGGSEQFF.

The chain couples TRBV7-9 to TRBJ2-7; D might be TRBD1 or TRBD2, each matching 5 bases. Deletions cut 5 bases from V and 0 bases from J, with 14 bases between. The CDR3 totals 15 residues. The germline V gene has CDR1 SEHNR and CDR2 FQNEAQ (reference sequence). The CDR3 loop reads CASSRPNGASYEQYF. CDR3 DNA: TGTGCCAGCAGCCGACCCAACGGGGCCTCCTACGAGCAGTACTTC.